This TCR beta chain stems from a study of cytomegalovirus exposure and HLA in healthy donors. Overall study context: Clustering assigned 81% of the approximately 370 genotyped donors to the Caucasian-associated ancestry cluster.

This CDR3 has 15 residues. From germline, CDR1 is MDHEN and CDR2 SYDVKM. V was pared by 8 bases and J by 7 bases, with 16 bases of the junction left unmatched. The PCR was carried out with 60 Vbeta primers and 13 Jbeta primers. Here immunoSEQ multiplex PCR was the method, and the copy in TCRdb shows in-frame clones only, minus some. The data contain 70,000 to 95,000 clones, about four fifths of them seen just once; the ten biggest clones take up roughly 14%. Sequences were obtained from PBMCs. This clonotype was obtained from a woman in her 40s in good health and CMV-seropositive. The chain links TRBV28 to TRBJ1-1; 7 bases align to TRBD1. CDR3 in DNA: TGTGCCAGCTCCCATTCCGGGACTCAGGGGGGTGAAGCTTTCTTT. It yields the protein CASSHSGTQGGEAFF.